One and the same sample provided the 6 T cell receptor beta chains below, sequenced in a study of cytomegalovirus exposure and HLA in healthy donors. Researchers ran the PCR with 60 Vbeta and 13 Jbeta primers. Assay used: immunoSEQ multiplex PCR; TCRdb lists only in-frame clones, some missing. The table for this sample gives more than 95,000 clones. Sequencing was carried out using PBMCs. Source of these receptors: a man aged 25-45 years in good health and CMV-seronegative.

This chain uses TRBV7-2 with TRBJ2-1; perhaps TRBD2 as D (6 bases). There are 17 residues in the CDR3. The ends were cut back, 2 bases at V and 6 bases at J, with 20 bases in the middle. Germline V gives CDR1 SGHTA, CDR2 FQGNSA. The CDR3 region is CASSLWGRHSTGNEQFF. CDR3 nucleotides: TGTGCCAGCAGCTTATGGGGGAGGCATTCTACGGGCAATGAGCAGTTCTTC.

V and J are TRBV18 and TRBJ2-3; D may be TRBD1 (6 bases). The CDR3 spans 14 residues. CDR1 is KGHSH and CDR2 is LQKENI in the germline V gene. The V end was cut by 10 bases, the J end by 2 bases, with 16 bases between. CDR3: CATVPGQNTDTQYF. CDR3 sequence (DNA): TGTGCCACAGTTCCGGGACAAAACACAGATACGCAGTATTTT.

The chain combines TRBV19 with TRBJ2-1; D perhaps matches TRBD2 (6 bases). Trimming took off 5 bases at V and 0 bases at J, with 14 bases between the two ends. Germline V lookup: CDR1 LNHDA, CDR2 SQIVND (reference sequence). The length of the CDR3 is 16 residues. The CDR3 DNA reads as TGTGCCAGTAGTCCCCTCTACGGGAGCTCCTACAATGAGCAGTTCTTC. It yields the protein CASSPLYGSSYNEQFF.

The V and J genes are TRBV11-2 and TRBJ2-7; D gene unclear. CDR1 and CDR2 (germline): SGHAT, FQNNGV. The CDR3 is made up of 15 amino acids. The V end lost 5 bases, the J end lost 6 bases, and 20 bases lay between the germline ends. In DNA form, the CDR3 reads TGTGCCAGCAGCCGGAGTCCGTCTCGGATCGGCGAGCAGTACTTC. Encoded protein: CASSRSPSRIGEQYF.

V usage is TRBV29-1 and J usage is TRBJ2-5; D may be TRBD1 (5 bases). The CDR3 is 15 residues long. Germline V CDR1 and CDR2: SQVTM, ANQGSEA. The germline V and J ends were trimmed by 6 bases and 1 base, with 18 bases remaining between them. CDR3 nucleotides: TGCAGCGTCGACGACAGTACTTATAGCCAAGAGACCCAGTACTTC. As protein: CSVDDSTYSQETQYF. Drawing the rest from reference TRBV29-1 and TRBJ2-5, the complete variable domain is SAVISQKPSRDICQRGTSLTIQCQVDSQVTMMFWYRQQPGQSLTLIATANQGSEATYESGFVIDKFPISRPNLTFSTLTVSNMSPEDSSIYLCSVDDSTYSQETQYFGPGTRLLVL.

V gene TRBV28 combines with J gene TRBJ2-5; a weak D match, TRBD2 (5 bases). CDR1 is MDHEN, CDR2 SYDVKM, per germline. CDR3 size: 16 residues. With 5 bases removed from V and 2 bases from J, the gap between germline ends came to 18 bases. CDR3 region: CASSTLGSGGQETQYF. As DNA, the CDR3 is TGTGCCAGCAGTACTCTAGGGTCTGGAGGACAAGAGACCCAGTACTTC.